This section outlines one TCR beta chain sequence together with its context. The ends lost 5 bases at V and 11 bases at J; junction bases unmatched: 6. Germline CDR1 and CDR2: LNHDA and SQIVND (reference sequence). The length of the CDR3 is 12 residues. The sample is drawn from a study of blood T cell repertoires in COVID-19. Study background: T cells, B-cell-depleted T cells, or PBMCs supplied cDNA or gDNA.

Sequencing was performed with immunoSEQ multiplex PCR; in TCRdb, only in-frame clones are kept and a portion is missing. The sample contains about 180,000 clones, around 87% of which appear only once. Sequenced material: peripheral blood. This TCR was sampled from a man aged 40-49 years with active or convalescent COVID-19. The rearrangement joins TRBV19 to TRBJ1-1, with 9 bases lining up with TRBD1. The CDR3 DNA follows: TGTGCCAGTAGTCCCCGGGACAGGGATGCTTTCTTT. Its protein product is CASSPRDRDAFF.